Sequencing of this TCR beta chain was carried out in a study of CD8+CD57+ T cells in acquired aplastic anemia. Flow cytometry had shown expanded CD8+CD57+ cells in the patients chosen for sequencing. The V gene end was trimmed by 4 bases and the J gene end by 7 bases; junction bases not matched to a gene: 6. Germline CDR1 DFQATT, CDR2 SNEGSKA (reference sequence). This CDR3 has 15 amino acids. TCR beta VDJ and CDR3 profiles were obtained from a genomic DNA template. TCRdb ran MiXCR on the reads and lists one entry per CDR3 protein. The profile shows over 250,000 distinct CDR3 sequences, under 60% of them singletons.

The receptor was derived from a human donor with aplastic anemia. Sample: sorted CD4+, CD8+, or CD8+CD57+ T cells (not recorded which) from PBMCs. V gene TRBV20-1 combines with J gene TRBJ2-2, with 13 bases identical to TRBD2. The CDR3 DNA follows: TGCAGTGCTAAACTAGCGGGGGGGCAGGGCGGGGAGCTGTTTTTT. It encodes CSAKLAGGQGGELFF.